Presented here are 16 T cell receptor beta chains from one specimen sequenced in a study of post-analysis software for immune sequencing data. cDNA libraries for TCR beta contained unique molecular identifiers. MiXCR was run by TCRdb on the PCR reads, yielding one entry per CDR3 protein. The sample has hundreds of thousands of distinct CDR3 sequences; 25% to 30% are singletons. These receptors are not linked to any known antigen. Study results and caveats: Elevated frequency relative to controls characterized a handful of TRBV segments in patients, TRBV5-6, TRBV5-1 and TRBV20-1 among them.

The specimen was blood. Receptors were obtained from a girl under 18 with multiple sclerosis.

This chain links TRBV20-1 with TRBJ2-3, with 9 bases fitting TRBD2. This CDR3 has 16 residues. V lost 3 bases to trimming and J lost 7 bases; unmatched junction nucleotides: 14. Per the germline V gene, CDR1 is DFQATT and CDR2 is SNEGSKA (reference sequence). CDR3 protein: CSARPLAGLRIYTQYF. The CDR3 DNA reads TGCAGTGCTAGGCCTCTAGCGGGGCTGCGGATATATACGCAGTATTTT.

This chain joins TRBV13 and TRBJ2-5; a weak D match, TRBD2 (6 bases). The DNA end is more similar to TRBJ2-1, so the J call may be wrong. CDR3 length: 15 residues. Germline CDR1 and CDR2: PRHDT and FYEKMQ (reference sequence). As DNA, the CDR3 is TGTGCCAGCAGTCCCCCGGGTAGCGGAAAAGAGACCCAGTTCTTC. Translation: CASSPPGSGKETQFF.

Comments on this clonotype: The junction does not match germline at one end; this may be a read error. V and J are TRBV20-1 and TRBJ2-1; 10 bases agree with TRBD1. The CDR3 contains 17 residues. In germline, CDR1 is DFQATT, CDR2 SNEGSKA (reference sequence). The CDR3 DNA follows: TGCAGTGCTAGAGGTGGGGGACAGGGGACCTCCTACAATGAGCAGGTCTTC. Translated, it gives CSARGGGQGTSYNEQVF.

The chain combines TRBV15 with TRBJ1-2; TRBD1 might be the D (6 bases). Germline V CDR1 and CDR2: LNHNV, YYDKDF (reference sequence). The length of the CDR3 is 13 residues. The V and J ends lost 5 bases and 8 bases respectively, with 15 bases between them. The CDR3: CATSARTGTGYTF. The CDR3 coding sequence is TGTGCCACCAGCGCCCGAACAGGGACCGGCTACACCTTC.

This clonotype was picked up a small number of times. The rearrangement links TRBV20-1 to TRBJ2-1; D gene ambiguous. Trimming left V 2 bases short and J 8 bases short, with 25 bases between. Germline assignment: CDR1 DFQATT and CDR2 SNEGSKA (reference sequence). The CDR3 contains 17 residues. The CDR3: CSARTKLKRTTGYEQFF. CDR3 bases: TGCAGTGCTAGAACTAAGCTCAAGCGCACCACCGGGTATGAGCAGTTCTTC.

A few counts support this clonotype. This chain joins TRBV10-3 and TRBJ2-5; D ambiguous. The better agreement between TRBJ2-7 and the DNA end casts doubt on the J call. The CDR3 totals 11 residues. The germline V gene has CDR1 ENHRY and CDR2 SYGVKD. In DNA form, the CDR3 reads TGTGCCATCAGTGAACTGGTCGAGCAGTACTTC. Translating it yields CAISELVEQYF.

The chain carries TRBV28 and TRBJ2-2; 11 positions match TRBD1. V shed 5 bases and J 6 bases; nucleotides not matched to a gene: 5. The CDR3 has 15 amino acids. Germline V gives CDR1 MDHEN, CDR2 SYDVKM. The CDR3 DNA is TGTGCCAGCAGTGACCGGGACAGGGGGGCCGGGGAGCTGTTTTTT. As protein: CASSDRDRGAGELFF.

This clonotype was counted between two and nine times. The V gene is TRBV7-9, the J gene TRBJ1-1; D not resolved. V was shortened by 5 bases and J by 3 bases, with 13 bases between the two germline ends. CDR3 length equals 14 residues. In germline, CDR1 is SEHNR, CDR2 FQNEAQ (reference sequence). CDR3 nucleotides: TGTGCCAGCAGCGACACCGTACCGGACACTGAAGCTTTCTTT. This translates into CASSDTVPDTEAFF.

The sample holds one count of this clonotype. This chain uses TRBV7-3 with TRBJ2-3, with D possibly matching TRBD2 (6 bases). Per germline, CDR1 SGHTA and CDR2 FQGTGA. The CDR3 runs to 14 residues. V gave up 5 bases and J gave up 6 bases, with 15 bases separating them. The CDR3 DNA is TGTGCCAGCAGCCCCGGACCGGGAGTCGATACGCAGTATTTT. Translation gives CASSPGPGVDTQYF.

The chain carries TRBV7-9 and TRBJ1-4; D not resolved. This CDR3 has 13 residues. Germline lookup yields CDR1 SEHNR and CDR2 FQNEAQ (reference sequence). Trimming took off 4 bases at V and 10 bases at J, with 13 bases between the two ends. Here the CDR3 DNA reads TGTGCCAGCAGCTCGCCCGTACCTCGAAAACTGTTTTTT. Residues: CASSSPVPRKLFF.

The CDR3 DNA is TGTGCTAGTGGTTTGGCACGTCGGGACAGGGGATCGGATGAAGGCTACACCTTC. This encodes CASGLARRDRGSDEGYTF. The J gene is TRBJ1-2, the V gene TRBV12-5; TRBD1 matches at 10 bases. J lost 8 bases, V lost 1 base, and 16 bases had no gene match. CDR3 length equals 18 residues. From germline, CDR1 is LGHNT and CDR2 FRNRAP.

The chain's CDR3 is CASSPRDRGKDEQFF. Written as DNA, the CDR3 is TGTGCCAGTAGTCCCCGGGACAGAGGGAAGGATGAGCAGTTCTTC. The chain is built from TRBV19 and TRBJ2-1; 7 bases agree with TRBD1. V lost 5 bases, J lost 8 bases, and 12 bases stayed unmatched. Germline lookup yields CDR1 LNHDA and CDR2 SQIVND (reference sequence). There are 15 residues in the CDR3.

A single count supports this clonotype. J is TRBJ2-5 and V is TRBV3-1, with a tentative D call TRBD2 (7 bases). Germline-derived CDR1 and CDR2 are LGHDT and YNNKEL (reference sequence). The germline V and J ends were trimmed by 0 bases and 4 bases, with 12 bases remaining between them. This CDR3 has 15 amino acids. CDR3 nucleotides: TGTGCCAGCAGCCAAGAAGGGGGGGCTCGAGAGACCCAGTACTTC. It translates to CASSQEGGARETQYF.

CDR3 DNA: TGCGCCAGCAGCGGGAGTGTAGTCTACGAGCAGTACTTC. As protein: CASSGSVVYEQYF. This rearrangement joins TRBV5-1 to TRBJ2-7, with D maybe TRBD2 (5 bases). The germline V and J ends were trimmed by 4 bases and 3 bases, with 11 bases remaining between them. Per germline, CDR1 SGHRS and CDR2 YFSETQ. This CDR3 contains 13 residues.

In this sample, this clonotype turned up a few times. CDR3 amino acids: CASSQDRGGKETQYF. The DNA for the CDR3 is TGTGCCAGCAGCCAAGATCGTGGCGGGAAGGAGACCCAGTACTTC. The gene calls are TRBV3-1 and TRBJ2-5; TRBD2 is a possible D gene (6 bases). V gave up 0 bases and J gave up 5 bases, with 13 bases separating them. Germline V lookup: CDR1 LGHDT, CDR2 YNNKEL (reference sequence). This CDR3 has 15 residues.

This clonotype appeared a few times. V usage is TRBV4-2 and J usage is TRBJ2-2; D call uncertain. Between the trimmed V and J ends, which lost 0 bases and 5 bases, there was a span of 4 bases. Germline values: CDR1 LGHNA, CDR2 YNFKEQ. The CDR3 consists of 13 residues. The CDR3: CASSQDETGELFF. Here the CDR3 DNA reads TGTGCCAGCAGCCAAGATGAGACCGGGGAGCTGTTTTTT.